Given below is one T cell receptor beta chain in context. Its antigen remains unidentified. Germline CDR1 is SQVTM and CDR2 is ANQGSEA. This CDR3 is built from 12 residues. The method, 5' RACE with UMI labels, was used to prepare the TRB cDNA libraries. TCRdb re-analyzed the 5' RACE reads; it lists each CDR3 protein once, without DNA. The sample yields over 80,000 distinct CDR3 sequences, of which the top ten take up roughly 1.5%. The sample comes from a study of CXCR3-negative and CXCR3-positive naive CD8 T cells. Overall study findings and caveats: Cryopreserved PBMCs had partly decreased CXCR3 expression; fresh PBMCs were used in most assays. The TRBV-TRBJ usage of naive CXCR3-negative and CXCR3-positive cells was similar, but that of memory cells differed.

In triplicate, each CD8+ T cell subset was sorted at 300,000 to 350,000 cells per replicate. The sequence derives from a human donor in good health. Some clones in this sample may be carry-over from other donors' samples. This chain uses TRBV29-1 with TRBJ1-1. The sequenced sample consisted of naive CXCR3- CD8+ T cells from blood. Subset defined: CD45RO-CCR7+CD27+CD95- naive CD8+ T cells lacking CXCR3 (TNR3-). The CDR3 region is CSVEALAPEAFF.